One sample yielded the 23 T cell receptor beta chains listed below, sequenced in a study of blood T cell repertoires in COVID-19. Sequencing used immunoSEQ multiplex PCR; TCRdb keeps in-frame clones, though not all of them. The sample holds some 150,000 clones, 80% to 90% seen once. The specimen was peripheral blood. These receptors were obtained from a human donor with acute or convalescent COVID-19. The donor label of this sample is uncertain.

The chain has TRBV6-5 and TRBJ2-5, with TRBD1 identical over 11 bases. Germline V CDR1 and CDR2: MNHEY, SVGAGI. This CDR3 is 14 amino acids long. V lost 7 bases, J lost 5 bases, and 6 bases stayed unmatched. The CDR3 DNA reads TGTGCCAGCACTTGGACAGGGGGCGGGGAGACCCAGTACTTC. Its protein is CASTWTGGGETQYF.

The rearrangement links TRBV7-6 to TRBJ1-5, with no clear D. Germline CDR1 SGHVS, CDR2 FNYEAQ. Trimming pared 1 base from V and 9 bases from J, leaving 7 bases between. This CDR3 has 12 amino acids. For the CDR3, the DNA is TGTGCCAGCAGCTTAGGTGGCGGGCCCCAGCATTTT. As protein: CASSLGGGPQHF.

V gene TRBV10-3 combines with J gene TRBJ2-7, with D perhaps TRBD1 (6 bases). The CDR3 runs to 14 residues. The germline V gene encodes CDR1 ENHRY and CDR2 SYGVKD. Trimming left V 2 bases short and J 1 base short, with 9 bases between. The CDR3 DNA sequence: TGTGCCATCAGTGAGCCAGGGGAATCCTACGAGCAGTACTTC. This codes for CAISEPGESYEQYF.

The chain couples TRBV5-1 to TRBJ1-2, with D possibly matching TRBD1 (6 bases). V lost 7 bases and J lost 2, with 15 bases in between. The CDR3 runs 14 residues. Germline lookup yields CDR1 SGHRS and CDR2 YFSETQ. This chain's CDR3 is CASGSQGINYGYTF. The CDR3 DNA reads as TGCGCCAGCGGTTCACAGGGAATCAACTATGGCTACACCTTC.

In nucleotides, the CDR3 is TGTGCCATCAGTGAGTCGGGGACAGCCTATGGCTACACCTTC. This encodes CAISESGTAYGYTF. The chain uses TRBV10-3 and TRBJ1-2, with TRBD1 matching over 7 bases. V shed 0 bases and J 4 bases; nucleotides not matched to a gene: 2. CDR3 length: 14 amino acids. Per the germline V gene, CDR1 is ENHRY and CDR2 is SYGVKD.

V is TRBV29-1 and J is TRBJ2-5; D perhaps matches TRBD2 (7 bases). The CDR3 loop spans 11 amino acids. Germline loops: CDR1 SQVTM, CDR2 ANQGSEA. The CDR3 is CGGGAGETQYF. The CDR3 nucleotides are TGCGGAGGGGGGGCAGGAGAGACCCAGTACTTC.

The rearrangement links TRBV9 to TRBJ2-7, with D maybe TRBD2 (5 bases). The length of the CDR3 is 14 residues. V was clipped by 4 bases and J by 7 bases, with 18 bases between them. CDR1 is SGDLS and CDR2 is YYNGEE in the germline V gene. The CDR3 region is CASSPPDSLREQYF. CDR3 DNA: TGTGCCAGCAGCCCCCCGGACTCCCTTAGGGAGCAGTACTTC.

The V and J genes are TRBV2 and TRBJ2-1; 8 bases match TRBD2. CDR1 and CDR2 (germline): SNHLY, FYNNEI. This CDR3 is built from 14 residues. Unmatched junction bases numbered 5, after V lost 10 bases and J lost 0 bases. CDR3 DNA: TGTGCCATTCCGCGGGGGGCCTCCTACAATGAGCAGTTCTTC. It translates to CAIPRGASYNEQFF.

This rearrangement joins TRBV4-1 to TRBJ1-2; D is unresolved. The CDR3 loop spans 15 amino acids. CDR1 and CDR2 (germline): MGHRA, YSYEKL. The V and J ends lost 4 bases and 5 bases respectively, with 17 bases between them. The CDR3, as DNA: TGCGCCAGCAGCCTTTACGGGGAGTCGGAGTATGGCTACACCTTC. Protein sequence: CASSLYGESEYGYTF.

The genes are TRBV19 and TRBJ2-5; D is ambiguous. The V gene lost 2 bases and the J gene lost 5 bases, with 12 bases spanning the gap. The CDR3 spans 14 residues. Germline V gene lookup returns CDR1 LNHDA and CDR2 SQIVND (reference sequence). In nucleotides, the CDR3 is TGTGCCAGTAGTATAACATTCCCCCCCGAGACCCAGTACTTC. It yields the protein CASSITFPPETQYF.

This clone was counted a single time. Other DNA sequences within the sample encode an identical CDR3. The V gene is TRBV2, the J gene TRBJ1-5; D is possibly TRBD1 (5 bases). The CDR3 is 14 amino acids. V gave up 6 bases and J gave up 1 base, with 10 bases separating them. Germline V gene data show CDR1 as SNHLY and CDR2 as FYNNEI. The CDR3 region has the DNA TGTGCCAGCAGCCCGGACACGAGCAATCAGCCCCAGCATTTT. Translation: CASSPDTSNQPQHF.

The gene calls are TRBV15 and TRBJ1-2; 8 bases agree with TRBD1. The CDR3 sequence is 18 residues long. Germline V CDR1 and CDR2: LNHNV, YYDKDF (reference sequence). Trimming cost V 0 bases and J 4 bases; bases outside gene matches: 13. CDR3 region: CATSRDRRQGTALYGYTF. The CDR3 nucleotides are TGTGCCACCAGCAGAGATCGCCGACAGGGGACAGCTCTCTATGGCTACACCTTC.

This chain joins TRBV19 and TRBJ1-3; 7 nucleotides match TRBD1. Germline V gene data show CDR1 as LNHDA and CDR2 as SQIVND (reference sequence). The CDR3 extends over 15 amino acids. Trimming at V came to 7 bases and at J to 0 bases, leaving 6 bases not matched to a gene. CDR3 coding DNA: TGTGCCAGTACCAGGACAGGAGCCTCTGGAAACACCATATATTTT. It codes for CASTRTGASGNTIYF.

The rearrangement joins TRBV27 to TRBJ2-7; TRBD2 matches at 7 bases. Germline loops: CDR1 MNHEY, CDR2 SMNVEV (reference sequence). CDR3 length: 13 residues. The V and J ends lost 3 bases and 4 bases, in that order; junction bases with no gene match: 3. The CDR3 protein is CASSLGGLYEQYF. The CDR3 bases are TGTGCCAGCAGTTTGGGGGGACTATACGAGCAGTACTTC.

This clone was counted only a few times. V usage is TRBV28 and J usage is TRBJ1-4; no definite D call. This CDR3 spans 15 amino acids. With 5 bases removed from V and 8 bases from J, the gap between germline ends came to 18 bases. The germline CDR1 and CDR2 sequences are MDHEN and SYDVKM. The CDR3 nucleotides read TGTGCCAGCAGTGCCCCCGGGTCTTCTCGGGAAAAACTGTTTTTT. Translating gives CASSAPGSSREKLFF.

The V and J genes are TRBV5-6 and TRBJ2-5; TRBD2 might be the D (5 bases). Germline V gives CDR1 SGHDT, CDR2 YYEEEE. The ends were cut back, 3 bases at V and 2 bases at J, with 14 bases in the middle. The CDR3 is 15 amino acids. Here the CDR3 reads CASSSLWRTQETQYF. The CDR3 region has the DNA TGTGCCAGCAGCTCCCTGTGGAGGACTCAAGAGACCCAGTACTTC.

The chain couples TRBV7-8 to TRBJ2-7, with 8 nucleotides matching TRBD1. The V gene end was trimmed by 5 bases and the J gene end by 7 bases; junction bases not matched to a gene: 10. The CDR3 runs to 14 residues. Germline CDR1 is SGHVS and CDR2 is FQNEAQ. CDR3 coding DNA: TGTGCCAGCAGCCCAAATAGACAGGGGATAGAGCAGTACTTC. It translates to CASSPNRQGIEQYF.

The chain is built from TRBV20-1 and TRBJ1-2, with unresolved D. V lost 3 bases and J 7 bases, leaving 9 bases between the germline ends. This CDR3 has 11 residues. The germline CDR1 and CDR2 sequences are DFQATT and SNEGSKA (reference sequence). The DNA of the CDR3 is TGCAGTGCTAGCTCCGGTGGTGGCTACACCTTC. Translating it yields CSASSGGGYTF.

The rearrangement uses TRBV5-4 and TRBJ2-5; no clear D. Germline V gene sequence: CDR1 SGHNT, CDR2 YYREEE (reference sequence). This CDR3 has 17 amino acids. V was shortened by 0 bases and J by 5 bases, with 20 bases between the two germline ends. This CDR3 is CASSLEIPRKSEETQYF. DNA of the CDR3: TGTGCCAGCAGCTTGGAAATCCCCCGGAAATCGGAGGAGACCCAGTACTTC.

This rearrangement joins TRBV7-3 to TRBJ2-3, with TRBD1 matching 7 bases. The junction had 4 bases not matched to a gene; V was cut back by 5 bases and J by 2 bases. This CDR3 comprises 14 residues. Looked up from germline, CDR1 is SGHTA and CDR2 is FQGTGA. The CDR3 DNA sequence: TGTGCCAGCAGCCCGGGACAGATCACAGATACGCAGTATTTT. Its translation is CASSPGQITDTQYF.

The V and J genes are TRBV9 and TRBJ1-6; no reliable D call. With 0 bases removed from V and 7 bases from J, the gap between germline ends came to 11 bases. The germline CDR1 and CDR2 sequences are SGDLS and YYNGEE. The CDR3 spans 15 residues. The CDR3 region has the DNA TGTGCCAGCAGCGTAGTGGAGACGGGGAATTCACCCCTCCACTTT. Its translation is CASSVVETGNSPLHF.

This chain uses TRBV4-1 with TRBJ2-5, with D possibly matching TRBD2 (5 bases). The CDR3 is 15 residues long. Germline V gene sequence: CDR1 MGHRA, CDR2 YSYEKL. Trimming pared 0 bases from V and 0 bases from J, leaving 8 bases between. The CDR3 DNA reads TGCGCCAGCAGCCAAGAGGACTGGAACCAAGAGACCCAGTACTTC. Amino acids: CASSQEDWNQETQYF.

CDR3 nucleotide sequence: TGCGCCAGCAGCCCTTTCGGGACAGATACGCAGTATTTT. As protein: CASSPFGTDTQYF. V gene TRBV4-1 combines with J gene TRBJ2-3, with D uncertain. This CDR3 is 13 amino acids long. Germline V CDR1 and CDR2: MGHRA, YSYEKL. The V end was cut by 4 bases, the J end by 3 bases, with 8 bases between.